This T cell receptor beta chain was sequenced during a study of shared clonotypes between healthy human individuals (dated by TCRdb to about 2020). Regarding the research as a whole: The cohort included a few men and a couple of women between 18 and 49 years of age. For each donor, CD4 naive and CD4 memory were each run on three plates, CD8 naive on two plates, and CD8 memory on one plate. Each donor's leukapheresis produced roughly between roughly 0.85 and 9.5 billion PBMCs. Different laboratories and diverse techniques were used to prepare libraries and sequence TCR repertoires, to increase sequencing depth and limit assay-specific biases. The study deeply sequenced blood TCR repertoires of roughly five healthy adults to estimate repertoire size and the extent of clonotype sharing between individuals.

TCR CDR3 regions were amplified from genomic DNA by multiplex PCR using the deep immunoSEQ assay. For each cell subset, the extracted genomic DNA was distributed evenly across all wells of several immunoSEQ 96-well plates, and each plate served as one replicate. For sorted subsets, each replicate PCR was loaded with about 200 ng genomic DNA, equivalent to about 33,000 T cell genomes. The purified libraries were quantified using a Qubit 3.0 fluorometer, sized with a Bioanalyzer 2100, and then quantified again using the KAPA Library Quantification kit. A separate single-read 150-cycle Illumina NextSeq 550 flow cell was used to sequence each immunoSEQ 96-well plate. On the study's bioinformatics: Because the immunoSEQ output included only junctional sequences and no quality scores, the filtering could not be the same as the filtering used for full-length reads. Sequences were annotated with PyIR, a Python wrapper for IgBLAST v1.9, using IMGT germline references to assign V/J genes and CDR3. Reads were filtered out if the reads had weak V/J assignments (E-value above 1e-6), no CDR3, stop codons, out-of-frame junctions, or ambiguous translated residues. V3J clonotypes were defined by identical inferred V gene, J gene, and CDR3 amino acid sequence. Percentage overlap between repertoires was calculated by dividing the number of shared unique clonotypes by the size of the smaller repertoire. Three approaches were used to assess repertoire richness: RTK rarefaction, the Chao1 estimator, and Recon v2.1 estimates of unobserved clonotypes. Generation probabilities for all TCRbeta clonotypes obtained by the gDNA method from a handful of donors were computed using OLGA. TCRdb retrieved this table from immuneACCESS and kept in-frame rearrangements only. Not all clones are present; in checked studies, unresolved V genes account for under half, and no reason is known for the remainder. The D gene and trimming were derived from the DNA, and the V and J assignments and clone size from that table. The sample table shows some 2,000,000 clones, and 95% are seen once. The ten largest account for approximately 0.13% of the sample.

Concerning this clone itself: This receptor's antigen is unknown. Qualities for individual bases were not recorded, and no much larger clone is one base off.

CDR1 and CDR2 (SGHRS, YFSETQ) derive from the germline V gene. V sheds 0 bases and J sheds 2 bases, leaving 12 bases between their ends. The CDR3, from cysteine to phenylalanine, totals 15 residues. Only the CDR3 region is kept as DNA, spanning 45 bases read in frame from base 1. Donors were healthy HIV-negative adults with no recently reported acute infections or vaccinations. Every donor was a Caucasian adult residing in Nashville, Tennessee, USA. Magnetic negative selection was used to enrich CD4+ T cells, after which naive cells were positively selected on CD45RA and the negative fraction became the memory subset. Blood was obtained by leukapheresis, after which PBMCs were separated by Ficoll-Histopaque density gradient centrifugation and cryopreserved in liquid nitrogen vapor phase. Purity and quantity of every magnetically sorted T cell population were checked by analytical flow cytometry. Genomic DNA was isolated from every sorted fraction and measured by UV absorbance on a Nanodrop 2000c.

Points the paper makes about the study in general: Based on pairwise subsampling, the degree of clonotype sharing among donors was expected to be affected by sequencing depth. Rarefaction of sorted-subset datasets indicated incomplete sequencing despite the large sequencing depth. Sampling was restricted to blood, and TCR repertoires in tissues likely differ from the TCR repertoires found in blood. Naive subsets generally had larger estimated clonotype richness than memory subsets. Compared with non-shared clonotypes, the clonotypes found in all four sorted-subset donors had higher generation probabilities. Roughly 5% of naive CD4, 3.5% of naive CD8, around 2.3% of memory CD4, and about 0.4% of memory CD8 clonotypes were shared across four donors. Because the study included a small number of donors, the genetic and exposure-history diversity represented was limited.

This sequence uses TRBV5-1 and TRBJ2-7, with the D gene not confidently named. Source material: naive CD4+ T cells sorted from blood. This sample's cell subset or site label indicates: CD45RA+ positively selected. This receptor was taken from a young man in good health. The CDR3 region has the sequence CASSLGAGTPYEQYF. The DNA sequence is as follows: TGCGCCAGCAGCTTGGGCGCAGGAACCCCCTACGAGCAGTACTTC.